A selection of T cell receptor beta chains follows, all from one sample in a study of blood T cell repertoires in COVID-19. The assay was immunoSEQ multiplex PCR, and TCRdb's table has in-frame clones only and misses some. The repertoire consists of 140,000 to 150,000 clones, with 85% to 90% occurring once and the leading ten covering 30% to 45%. Sequencing was carried out using peripheral blood. The source is a man in his fifties or sixties who had recovered from COVID-19. The CDR3 runs from the conserved cysteine through the conserved F or W. The D gene is left open where the match is weak. Size values are once, few and many counts, or a class for expanded clones, and some rows have none.

NA,TRBJ1-1,TRBV19,NA,CASSTGMNTEAFF,TGTGCCAGTTCGACTGGAATGAACACTGAAGCTTTCTTT
NA,TRBJ2-7,TRBV12-5,TRBD1,CASGLDGTVEQYF,TGTGCTAGTGGTTTGGACGGGACAGTCGAGCAGTACTTC
NA,TRBJ1-3,TRBV7-6,TRBD1,CASSTGTGPGNTIYF,TGTGCCAGCAGCACCGGGACAGGTCCAGGAAACACCATATATTTT
NA,TRBJ2-7,TRBV18,NA,CASSPPTRSSYEQYF,TGTGCCAGCTCACCACCGACCCGGAGCTCCTACGAGCAGTACTTC
few,TRBJ1-1,TRBV2,NA,CASRRQLSEAFF,TGTGCCAGCAGAAGACAGCTAAGTGAAGCTTTCTTT
few,TRBJ1-5,TRBV19,NA,CASRDTHQPQHF,TGTGCCAGTAGGGACACACATCAGCCCCAGCATTTT
once,TRBJ1-5,TRBV5-6,TRBD1,CASSFRQGDGNQPQHF,TGTGCCAGCAGCTTCAGACAGGGGGATGGCAATCAGCCCCAGCATTTT
NA,TRBJ1-5,TRBV18,TRBD1,CASSPDRVNQPQHF,TGTGCCAGCTCACCCGACAGGGTTAATCAGCCCCAGCATTTT
NA,TRBJ1-3,TRBV6-2/TRBV6-3,NA,CASSYHGDSGNTIYF,TGTGCCAGCAGTTACCACGGGGACTCTGGAAACACCATATATTTT
NA,TRBJ2-5,TRBV5-1,TRBD1,CASSSLPGSPGGETQYF,TGCGCCAGCAGCTCACTCCCGGGCTCCCCAGGGGGAGAGACCCAGTACTTC
NA,TRBJ2-7,TRBV5-1,TRBD1,CASKRSSGQLSISSYEQYF,TGCGCCAGCAAAAGATCCTCGGGACAGCTTTCTATCAGCTCCTACGAGCAGTACTTC
NA,TRBJ1-5,TRBV5-8,NA,CASGRGTGQPKNQPQHF,TGTGCCAGCGGCCGCGGCACCGGACAGCCAAAAAATCAGCCCCAGCATTTT
NA,TRBJ1-1,TRBV9,NA,CASSVATDNTEAFF,TGTGCCAGCAGCGTAGCCACAGATAACACTGAAGCTTTCTTT
NA,TRBJ2-7,TRBV10-3,NA,CAISSSSYEQYF,TGTGCCATCAGTTCCAGCTCCTACGAGCAGTACTTC
once,TRBJ2-4,TRBV11-2,TRBD2,CASSSSGGAMNIQYF,TGTGCCAGCAGCTCGAGCGGGGGGGCAATGAACATTCAGTACTTC
NA,TRBJ2-2,TRBV9,TRBD2,CASSAGGVPNTGELFF,TGTGCCAGCAGCGCGGGAGGGGTCCCGAACACCGGGGAGCTGTTTTTT
NA,TRBJ1-5,TRBV5-6,TRBD1,CASSLTGVNQPQHF,TGTGCCAGCAGCCTTACAGGGGTCAATCAGCCCCAGCATTTT
NA,TRBJ2-1,TRBV3-1/TRBV3-2,NA,CASSQSFEQFF,TGTGCCAGCAGCCAATCCTTTGAGCAGTTCTTC
NA,TRBJ2-7,TRBV10-3,NA,CAISVGPPSYEQYF,TGTGCCATCAGTGTTGGGCCTCCATCCTACGAGCAGTACTTC
NA,TRBJ1-3,TRBV6-5,NA,CASSPPGGTGNTIYF,TGTGCCAGCAGCCCCCCGGGGGGAACTGGAAACACCATATATTTT
once,TRBJ2-3,TRBV11-3,TRBD2,CASSLGLAVPTDTQYF,TGTGCCAGCAGCTTAGGACTAGCTGTCCCCACAGATACGCAGTATTTT
NA,TRBJ1-1,TRBV5-4,TRBD1,CASSPRTGTEAFF,TGTGCCAGCAGCCCCAGGACAGGCACTGAAGCTTTCTTT
NA,TRBJ1-1,TRBV7-2,TRBD1,CASGYRGRVAEAFF,TGTGCCAGCGGCTACAGGGGGCGGGTCGCTGAAGCTTTCTTT
NA,TRBJ2-2,TRBV2,TRBD1,CASSETGIVGELFF,TGTGCCAGCAGTGAGACAGGGATCGTCGGGGAGCTGTTTTTT
NA,TRBJ1-5,TRBV6-2/TRBV6-3,TRBD1,CASSLGTGGDYRPQHF,TGTGCCAGCAGTCTCGGGACAGGGGGCGATTATCGGCCCCAGCATTTT
NA,TRBJ1-4,TRBV7-6,NA,CASITRGGQASLSATNEKLFF,TGTGCCAGCATCACCCGTGGTGGGCAGGCGAGTTTATCTGCAACTAATGAAAAACTGTTTTTT
NA,TRBJ2-7,TRBV18,NA,CASSPNRDYGEQYF,TGTGCCAGCTCACCAAACAGGGATTACGGCGAGCAGTACTTC
few,TRBJ1-1,TRBV25-1,NA,CASSRDRLNTEAFF,TGTGCCAGTAGTAGAGACAGATTGAACACTGAAGCTTTCTTT
NA,TRBJ1-2,TRBV5-5,NA,CASSLESTGITNYGYTF,TGTGCCAGCAGCTTGGAGTCGACAGGAATCACTAACTATGGCTACACCTTC
NA,TRBJ2-7,TRBV11-3,TRBD1,CASSSTKTGGSFYEQYF,TGTGCCAGCAGCTCGACTAAAACAGGGGGAAGTTTCTACGAGCAGTACTTC
NA,TRBJ2-5,TRBV15,NA,CATSRDSRSFAETQYF,TGTGCCACCAGCAGAGATAGCCGGAGCTTTGCAGAGACCCAGTACTTC
few,TRBJ2-7,TRBV7-9,TRBD2,CASSSRTSSHEQYF,TGTGCCAGCAGCTCTAGGACTAGCTCCCACGAGCAGTACTTC
NA,TRBJ1-1,TRBV12-5,NA,CASGLMTGGTEAFF,TGTGCTAGTGGTTTGATGACGGGAGGGACTGAAGCTTTCTTT
few,TRBJ1-1,TRBV19,NA,CASSMSSGNTEAFF,TGTGCCAGTAGTATGTCGTCAGGGAACACTGAAGCTTTCTTT
NA,TRBJ1-2,TRBV29-1,TRBD1,CSVEQGVRYGYTF,TGCAGCGTTGAGCAGGGGGTTCGCTATGGCTACACCTTC
NA,TRBJ1-6,TRBV30,TRBD1,CAWREGAINNSPLHF,TGTGCCTGGAGGGAGGGGGCTATAAATAATTCACCCCTCCACTTT
NA,TRBJ2-2,TRBV6-2/TRBV6-3,TRBD1,CASSPGQGFTGELFF,TGTGCCAGCAGTCCGGGACAGGGTTTCACCGGGGAGCTGTTTTTT
NA,TRBJ1-4,TRBV7-2,TRBD1,CASSWVTGVDERLFF,TGTGCCAGCAGCTGGGTGACAGGGGTCGATGAAAGACTGTTTTTT
NA,TRBJ2-1,TRBV4-3,TRBD2,CASSQGLRTSGNEQFF,TGCGCCAGCAGCCAGGGGCTACGGACTAGCGGGAATGAGCAGTTCTTC
NA,TRBJ2-3,TRBV10-2,TRBD2,CASSEGLATDTQYF,TGCGCCAGCAGTGAGGGACTAGCGACAGATACGCAGTATTTT
NA,TRBJ1-6,TRBV7-6,NA,CASSLRVAKTGGSYNSPLHF,TGTGCCAGCAGCTTAAGGGTTGCCAAGACCGGAGGCTCCTATAATTCACCCCTCCACTTT
NA,TRBJ2-3,TRBV4-2,NA,CASSQELATNGFADTQYF,TGTGCCAGCAGCCAAGAGTTAGCGACAAACGGTTTTGCAGATACGCAGTATTTT
NA,TRBJ1-3,TRBV6-6,TRBD1,CASSYSTGAGNTIYF,TGTGCCAGCAGTTACTCCACAGGGGCGGGAAACACCATATATTTT
NA,TRBJ2-2,TRBV7-9,NA,CASSSPNVVGANTGELFF,TGTGCCAGCAGCTCCCCTAACGTCGTGGGCGCGAACACCGGGGAGCTGTTTTTT
NA,TRBJ2-7,TRBV10-3,TRBD2,CAISGTSGAHTYF,TGTGCCATCAGTGGAACTAGCGGGGCCCATACGTACTTC
NA,TRBJ2-1,TRBV5-1,NA,CASSLVRHKGGGNEQFF,TGCGCCAGCAGCTTGGTTCGCCACAAGGGGGGGGGCAATGAGCAGTTCTTC
NA,TRBJ1-1,TRBV2,TRBD1,CASRKQGADTEAFF,TGTGCCAGCAGGAAACAGGGGGCGGACACTGAAGCTTTCTTT
NA,TRBJ2-1,TRBV5-1,NA,CASSLAVRVDYNEQFF,TGCGCCAGCAGCTTGGCCGTGCGGGTTGACTACAATGAGCAGTTCTTC